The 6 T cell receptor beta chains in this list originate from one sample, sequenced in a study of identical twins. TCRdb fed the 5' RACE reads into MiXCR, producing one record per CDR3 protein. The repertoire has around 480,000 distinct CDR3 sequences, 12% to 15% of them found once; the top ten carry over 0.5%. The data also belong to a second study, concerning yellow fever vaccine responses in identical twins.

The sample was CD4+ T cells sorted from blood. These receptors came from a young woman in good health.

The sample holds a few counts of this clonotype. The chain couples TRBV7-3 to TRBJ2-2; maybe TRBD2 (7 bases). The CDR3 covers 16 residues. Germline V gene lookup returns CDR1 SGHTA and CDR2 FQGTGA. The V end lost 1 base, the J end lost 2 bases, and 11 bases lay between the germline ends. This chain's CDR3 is CASSLSGGANTGELFF. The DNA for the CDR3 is TGTGCCAGCAGCTTAAGTGGGGGGGCCAACACCGGGGAGCTGTTTTTT.

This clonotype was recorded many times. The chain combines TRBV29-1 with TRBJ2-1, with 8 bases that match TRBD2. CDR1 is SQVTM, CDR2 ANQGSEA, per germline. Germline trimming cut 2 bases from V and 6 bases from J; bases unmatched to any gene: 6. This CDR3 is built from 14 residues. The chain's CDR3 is CSVERGSGSNEQFF. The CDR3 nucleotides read TGCAGCGTTGAACGGGGAAGCGGGAGCAATGAGCAGTTCTTC.

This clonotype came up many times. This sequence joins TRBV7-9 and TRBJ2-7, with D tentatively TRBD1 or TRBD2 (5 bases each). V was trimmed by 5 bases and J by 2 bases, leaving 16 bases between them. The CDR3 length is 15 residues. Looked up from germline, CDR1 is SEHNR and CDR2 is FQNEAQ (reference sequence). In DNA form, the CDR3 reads TGTGCCAGCAGCACACGGGACGCCCTAGCCTACGAGCAGTACTTC. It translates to CASSTRDALAYEQYF.

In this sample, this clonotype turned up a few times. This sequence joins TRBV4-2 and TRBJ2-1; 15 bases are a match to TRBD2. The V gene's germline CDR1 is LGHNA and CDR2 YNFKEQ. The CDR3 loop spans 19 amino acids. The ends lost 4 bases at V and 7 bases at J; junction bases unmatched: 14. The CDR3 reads CASSPRTSGGAGITNEQFF. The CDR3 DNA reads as TGTGCCAGCAGCCCAAGGACTAGCGGGGGGGCCGGAATAACGAATGAGCAGTTCTTC.

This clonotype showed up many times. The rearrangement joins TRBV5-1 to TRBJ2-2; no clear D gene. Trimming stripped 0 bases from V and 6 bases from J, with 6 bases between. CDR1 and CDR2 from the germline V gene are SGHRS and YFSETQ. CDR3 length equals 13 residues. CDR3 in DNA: TGCGCCAGCAGCTTGGGAACCGCCGGGGAGCTGTTTTTT. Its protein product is CASSLGTAGELFF.

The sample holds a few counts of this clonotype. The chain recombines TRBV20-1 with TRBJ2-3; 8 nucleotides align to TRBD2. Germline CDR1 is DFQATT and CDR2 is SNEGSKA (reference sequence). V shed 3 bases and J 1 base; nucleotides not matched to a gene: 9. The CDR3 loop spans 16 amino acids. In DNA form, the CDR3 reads TGCAGTGCTAGTAATCCGGAAGCGGGGGGCACAGATACGCAGTATTTT. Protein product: CSASNPEAGGTDTQYF.